Listed below are T cell receptor beta chains from one sample, sequenced in a study of blood T cell repertoires in COVID-19. Assay: immunoSEQ multiplex PCR; the TCRdb copy retains only in-frame clones and omits some. In the table there are about 200,000 clones, around 82% of which are singletons. Sequenced sample: PBMCs or T cells enriched from blood (not recorded which). All receptors come from a man aged 35-49 years who had recovered from COVID-19. Each CDR3 is given with its conserved first and last residue. The order of the fields is D gene, CDR3 length, clone size, J gene, V gene, CDR3 DNA, CDR3 protein. A D gene is named only where the DNA matches it firmly. Clone size appears in some rows only: once, few, many, or a class for an expanded clone.

d_call: TRBD1; cdr3_length: 16; clone_size: .; j_call: TRBJ1-2; v_call: TRBV27; cdr3_nt: TGTGCCAGCAGAACTTTGGGACAGGGGTACTATGGTGGCTACACCTTC; cdr3_aa: CASRTLGQGYYGGYTF
d_call: .; cdr3_length: 13; clone_size: .; j_call: TRBJ1-2; v_call: TRBV18; cdr3_nt: TGTGCCAGCTCACCACGATCAGTTTTAGGCTACACCTTC; cdr3_aa: CASSPRSVLGYTF
d_call: TRBD1; cdr3_length: 16; clone_size: .; j_call: TRBJ1-5; v_call: TRBV2; cdr3_nt: TGTGCCAGCAGTGAAGCGGAAGGGGGCGTAAGTCAGCCCCAGCATTTT; cdr3_aa: CASSEAEGGVSQPQHF
d_call: TRBD2; cdr3_length: 16; clone_size: once; j_call: TRBJ2-1; v_call: TRBV5-6; cdr3_nt: TGTGCCAGCAGCGAAACCACACTAGCGGGGTACAATGAGCAGTTCTTC; cdr3_aa: CASSETTLAGYNEQFF
d_call: .; cdr3_length: 11; clone_size: few; j_call: TRBJ2-1; v_call: TRBV12-3/TRBV12-4; cdr3_nt: TGTGCCAGCAGTACATACAATGAGCAGTTCTTC; cdr3_aa: CASSTYNEQFF
d_call: TRBD1; cdr3_length: 12; clone_size: once; j_call: TRBJ1-2; v_call: TRBV29-1; cdr3_nt: TGCAGCGTCTGGACAGGGGGCGATGGCTACACCTTC; cdr3_aa: CSVWTGGDGYTF
d_call: .; cdr3_length: 13; clone_size: .; j_call: TRBJ2-7; v_call: TRBV30; cdr3_nt: TGTGCCTGGAGTCTTCTGGGGACACCCGAGCAGTACTTC; cdr3_aa: CAWSLLGTPEQYF
d_call: TRBD2; cdr3_length: 15; clone_size: .; j_call: TRBJ2-3; v_call: TRBV5-1; cdr3_nt: TGCGCCAGCAGCCCCGGGACTAGCGGGGGAGATACGCAGTATTTT; cdr3_aa: CASSPGTSGGDTQYF
d_call: .; cdr3_length: 14; clone_size: .; j_call: TRBJ1-3; v_call: TRBV6-1; cdr3_nt: TGTGCCAGCAGTGAACACAGGGTCGGAAACACCATATATTTT; cdr3_aa: CASSEHRVGNTIYF
d_call: TRBD2; cdr3_length: 14; clone_size: .; j_call: TRBJ2-1; v_call: TRBV5-1; cdr3_nt: TGCGCCAGCGGGGAGGGAAGCTCCTACAATGAGCAGTTCTTC; cdr3_aa: CASGEGSSYNEQFF
d_call: .; cdr3_length: 13; clone_size: .; j_call: TRBJ1-1; v_call: TRBV11-3; cdr3_nt: TGTGCCAGCAGTTTAGGGAGCGACACTGAAGCTTTCTTT; cdr3_aa: CASSLGSDTEAFF
d_call: .; cdr3_length: 11; clone_size: .; j_call: TRBJ1-1; v_call: TRBV20-1; cdr3_nt: TGCAGTGCTACGGGGAGCACTGAAGCTTTCTTT; cdr3_aa: CSATGSTEAFF
d_call: .; cdr3_length: 13; clone_size: .; j_call: TRBJ2-1; v_call: TRBV3-1/TRBV3-2; cdr3_nt: TGTGCCAGCAGCCAAGATTTGGGACTCGCGGCGTTCTTC; cdr3_aa: CASSQDLGLAAFF
d_call: TRBD1; cdr3_length: 16; clone_size: .; j_call: TRBJ1-1; v_call: TRBV11-2; cdr3_nt: TGTGCCAGCAGCCCCGGACAGGGTATGATGAACACTGAAGCTTTCTTT; cdr3_aa: CASSPGQGMMNTEAFF
d_call: .; cdr3_length: 16; clone_size: .; j_call: TRBJ2-7; v_call: TRBV10-2; cdr3_nt: TGCGCCAGCAGTGAAGGTTCAGGGTCCCAAGGGCGGGAGCAGTACTTC; cdr3_aa: CASSEGSGSQGREQYF
d_call: .; cdr3_length: 13; clone_size: few; j_call: TRBJ1-1; v_call: TRBV12-3/TRBV12-4; cdr3_nt: TGTGCCAGCAGTTTAGCCGGGAACACTGAAGCTTTCTTT; cdr3_aa: CASSLAGNTEAFF
d_call: .; cdr3_length: 14; clone_size: .; j_call: TRBJ2-3; v_call: TRBV15; cdr3_nt: TGTGCCACCAGCAGAGACCGACTATCGGATACGCAGTATTTT; cdr3_aa: CATSRDRLSDTQYF
d_call: .; cdr3_length: 16; clone_size: many; j_call: TRBJ2-1; v_call: TRBV18; cdr3_nt: TGTGCCAGCTCAACCATGACCGGGACTTCGGCGAATGAGCAGTTCTTC; cdr3_aa: CASSTMTGTSANEQFF
d_call: .; cdr3_length: 15; clone_size: .; j_call: TRBJ2-5; v_call: TRBV7-6; cdr3_nt: TGTGCCAGCAGCTTAAACTGGGGCCAACAAGAGACCCAGTACTTC; cdr3_aa: CASSLNWGQQETQYF
d_call: TRBD1; cdr3_length: 14; clone_size: few; j_call: TRBJ2-7; v_call: TRBV7-9; cdr3_nt: TGTGCCAGCAGCACGGGGACAGGGAGCTACGAGCAGTACTTC; cdr3_aa: CASSTGTGSYEQYF
d_call: .; cdr3_length: 14; clone_size: .; j_call: TRBJ1-2; v_call: TRBV14; cdr3_nt: TGTGCCAGCAGCCAGCCAGGTCGAACGTATGGCTACACCTTC; cdr3_aa: CASSQPGRTYGYTF
d_call: TRBD1; cdr3_length: 18; clone_size: .; j_call: TRBJ2-2; v_call: TRBV2; cdr3_nt: TGTGCCAGCAGTACCACTGACAGGGTCCTTTCGAACACCGGGGAGCTGTTTTTT; cdr3_aa: CASSTTDRVLSNTGELFF
d_call: TRBD2; cdr3_length: 15; clone_size: .; j_call: TRBJ2-1; v_call: TRBV2; cdr3_nt: TGTGCCAGCACAGCCCGGACTAGTTCGTACAATGAGCAGTTCTTC; cdr3_aa: CASTARTSSYNEQFF
d_call: TRBD2; cdr3_length: 16; clone_size: .; j_call: TRBJ2-7; v_call: TRBV6-1; cdr3_nt: TGTGCCAGCAGTGCCCTAGAGCGGGGGGCCGCGGACGAGCAGTACTTC; cdr3_aa: CASSALERGAADEQYF
d_call: .; cdr3_length: 15; clone_size: few; j_call: TRBJ1-2; v_call: TRBV18; cdr3_nt: TGTGCCAGCTCACCAGAGGGAGCTTGGCGCTATGGCTACACCTTC; cdr3_aa: CASSPEGAWRYGYTF
d_call: .; cdr3_length: 16; clone_size: .; j_call: TRBJ1-1; v_call: TRBV7-8; cdr3_nt: TGTGCCAGCAGCCCTACGGGGGGCCATCCCAACACTGAAGCTTTCTTT; cdr3_aa: CASSPTGGHPNTEAFF
d_call: .; cdr3_length: 16; clone_size: .; j_call: TRBJ1-2; v_call: TRBV18; cdr3_nt: TGTGCCAGCTCACCCCTGGGACACCTTGAGAACTATGGCTACACCTTC; cdr3_aa: CASSPLGHLENYGYTF
d_call: TRBD1; cdr3_length: 17; clone_size: once; j_call: TRBJ2-2; v_call: TRBV4-2; cdr3_nt: TGTGCCAGCAGCCAAGGGAATACAGGGGCGAACACCGGGGAGCTGTTTTTT; cdr3_aa: CASSQGNTGANTGELFF
d_call: .; cdr3_length: 15; clone_size: .; j_call: TRBJ1-5; v_call: TRBV6-1; cdr3_nt: TGTGCCAGCAGTGAAGATCAGGGTCAATCTCAGCCCCAGCATTTT; cdr3_aa: CASSEDQGQSQPQHF
d_call: TRBD1; cdr3_length: 15; clone_size: .; j_call: TRBJ2-7; v_call: TRBV19; cdr3_nt: TGTGCCAGTAGTATCCTAAAGGGGGCAGGGTACGAGCAGTACTTC; cdr3_aa: CASSILKGAGYEQYF
d_call: TRBD1; cdr3_length: 15; clone_size: .; j_call: TRBJ1-1; v_call: TRBV5-1; cdr3_nt: TGCGCCAGCAGCTTGGACAGGGGCGTGAACACTGAAGCTTTCTTT; cdr3_aa: CASSLDRGVNTEAFF
d_call: TRBD1; cdr3_length: 13; clone_size: .; j_call: TRBJ1-2; v_call: TRBV6-2/TRBV6-3; cdr3_nt: TGTGCCAGCAGTCAGACAGGGACCTATGGCTACACCTTC; cdr3_aa: CASSQTGTYGYTF
d_call: TRBD2; cdr3_length: 15; clone_size: .; j_call: TRBJ2-7; v_call: TRBV5-1; cdr3_nt: TGCGCCAGCAGCTTGTCGGCTAGCGGGGGTACCGAGCAGTACTTC; cdr3_aa: CASSLSASGGTEQYF
d_call: TRBD1; cdr3_length: 17; clone_size: .; j_call: TRBJ1-5; v_call: TRBV5-8; cdr3_nt: TGTGCCAGCAGCTTGGCCTCGGGACAGGGGGCCAATCAGCCCCAGCATTTT; cdr3_aa: CASSLASGQGANQPQHF
d_call: .; cdr3_length: 13; clone_size: .; j_call: TRBJ1-1; v_call: TRBV29-1; cdr3_nt: TGCAGCGTTGAAGGCCAGTTTAACACTGAAGCTTTCTTT; cdr3_aa: CSVEGQFNTEAFF
d_call: TRBD1; cdr3_length: 15; clone_size: .; j_call: TRBJ1-5; v_call: TRBV6-5; cdr3_nt: TGTGCCAGCAGTCCTCAGGGGGCAGGTAATCAGCCCCAGCATTTT; cdr3_aa: CASSPQGAGNQPQHF
d_call: .; cdr3_length: 13; clone_size: .; j_call: TRBJ2-7; v_call: TRBV4-1; cdr3_nt: TGCGCCAGCAGCCAAGATAAGAGGTACGAGCAGTACTTC; cdr3_aa: CASSQDKRYEQYF
d_call: .; cdr3_length: 15; clone_size: .; j_call: TRBJ1-1; v_call: TRBV29-1; cdr3_nt: TGCAGCGTTGGGGGTGTGGGAACGGGGTACACTGAAGCTTTCTTT; cdr3_aa: CSVGGVGTGYTEAFF
d_call: TRBD1; cdr3_length: 15; clone_size: .; j_call: TRBJ2-7; v_call: TRBV6-2/TRBV6-3; cdr3_nt: TGTGCCAGCAGTTTCAGGGACAGGGCGACCGACGAGCAGTACTTC; cdr3_aa: CASSFRDRATDEQYF
d_call: TRBD2; cdr3_length: 14; clone_size: .; j_call: TRBJ2-1; v_call: TRBV7-2; cdr3_nt: TGTGCCAGCAGCCGGGGGGGCCGGAACAATGAGCAGTTCTTC; cdr3_aa: CASSRGGRNNEQFF
d_call: .; cdr3_length: 17; clone_size: few; j_call: TRBJ1-1; v_call: TRBV18; cdr3_nt: TGTGCCAGCTCACTATTTCTACCTGCCGGGACTAACACTGAAGCTTTCTTT; cdr3_aa: CASSLFLPAGTNTEAFF
d_call: .; cdr3_length: 14; clone_size: .; j_call: TRBJ1-4; v_call: TRBV5-5; cdr3_nt: TGTGCCAGCAGCCTCAGGGAGGCATGGGAAAAACTGTTTTTT; cdr3_aa: CASSLREAWEKLFF
d_call: .; cdr3_length: 14; clone_size: once; j_call: TRBJ1-1; v_call: TRBV2; cdr3_nt: TGTGCCAGCAGTGAGGCGGGAGGTAGCACTGAAGCTTTCTTT; cdr3_aa: CASSEAGGSTEAFF
d_call: TRBD1; cdr3_length: 15; clone_size: .; j_call: TRBJ1-2; v_call: TRBV5-4; cdr3_nt: TGTGCCAGCAGCTTGTACGGCAGGGGGCGAGGTGGCTACACCTTC; cdr3_aa: CASSLYGRGRGGYTF
d_call: .; cdr3_length: 15; clone_size: .; j_call: TRBJ1-5; v_call: TRBV28; cdr3_nt: TGTGCCAGCACCCTTAGCGCTTGGGAGGGCGGGCCCCAGCATTTT; cdr3_aa: CASTLSAWEGGPQHF
d_call: .; cdr3_length: 15; clone_size: .; j_call: TRBJ1-6; v_call: TRBV4-1; cdr3_nt: TGCGCCAGCAGCCAAGTATCGGGAGCGTATTCACCCCTCCACTTT; cdr3_aa: CASSQVSGAYSPLHF
d_call: TRBD1; cdr3_length: 13; clone_size: .; j_call: TRBJ2-3; v_call: TRBV4-2; cdr3_nt: TGTGCCAGCAGCCTCGACAGGGGAGATACGCAGTATTTT; cdr3_aa: CASSLDRGDTQYF
d_call: .; cdr3_length: 14; clone_size: .; j_call: TRBJ1-2; v_call: TRBV6-6; cdr3_nt: TGTGCCAGCAGTTATGGAGGGGAAATCTATGGCTACACCTTC; cdr3_aa: CASSYGGEIYGYTF
d_call: .; cdr3_length: 14; clone_size: .; j_call: TRBJ1-1; v_call: TRBV27; cdr3_nt: TGTGCCAGCAGCGACAGGATCTTGAACACTGAAGCTTTCTTT; cdr3_aa: CASSDRILNTEAFF
d_call: TRBD1; cdr3_length: 16; clone_size: few; j_call: TRBJ2-7; v_call: TRBV5-4; cdr3_nt: TGTGCCAGCAGCTTAATAGCGACAGGGAGCTCCTACGAGCAGTACTTC; cdr3_aa: CASSLIATGSSYEQYF
d_call: .; cdr3_length: 14; clone_size: .; j_call: TRBJ2-2; v_call: TRBV10-3; cdr3_nt: TGTGCCATCAGTGACAGAAGTGCCGACGGGGAGCTGTTTTTT; cdr3_aa: CAISDRSADGELFF
d_call: TRBD1; cdr3_length: 15; clone_size: .; j_call: TRBJ1-5; v_call: TRBV19; cdr3_nt: TGTGCCAGTAGTGGGACAGACAAGTTCAATCAGCCCCAGCATTTT; cdr3_aa: CASSGTDKFNQPQHF
d_call: .; cdr3_length: 13; clone_size: .; j_call: TRBJ2-3; v_call: TRBV11-3; cdr3_nt: TGTGCCAGCAGCGTCGCTAGAGTAGATACGCAGTATTTT; cdr3_aa: CASSVARVDTQYF
d_call: .; cdr3_length: 13; clone_size: .; j_call: TRBJ2-7; v_call: TRBV5-1; cdr3_nt: TGCGCCAGCAGCCTACTAGTAGGTGTCGAGCAGTACTTC; cdr3_aa: CASSLLVGVEQYF
d_call: TRBD1; cdr3_length: 14; clone_size: .; j_call: TRBJ1-2; v_call: TRBV4-1; cdr3_nt: TGCGCCAGCAGCCAACCTCAGGGGGGCTATGGCTACACCTTC; cdr3_aa: CASSQPQGGYGYTF
d_call: TRBD1; cdr3_length: 15; clone_size: .; j_call: TRBJ1-4; v_call: TRBV11-2; cdr3_nt: TGTGCCAGCAGCTTAGACGACAGGGGTTTTGAAAAACTGTTTTTT; cdr3_aa: CASSLDDRGFEKLFF
d_call: TRBD2; cdr3_length: 15; clone_size: .; j_call: TRBJ2-2; v_call: TRBV5-1; cdr3_nt: TGCGCCAGCACGATAGCGGGGACGTTCGGCGGGGAGCTGTTTTTT; cdr3_aa: CASTIAGTFGGELFF
d_call: .; cdr3_length: 15; clone_size: .; j_call: TRBJ1-5; v_call: TRBV6-5; cdr3_nt: TGTGCCAGCAGGGTAGTGACAGGCTCAATCGAGCCCCAGCATTTT; cdr3_aa: CASRVVTGSIEPQHF
d_call: TRBD2; cdr3_length: 13; clone_size: once; j_call: TRBJ2-1; v_call: TRBV29-1; cdr3_nt: TGCAGTTTCCTAAGCGGGATACGAGAAGAGCAGTTCTTC; cdr3_aa: CSFLSGIREEQFF
d_call: TRBD1; cdr3_length: 15; clone_size: .; j_call: TRBJ1-5; v_call: TRBV2; cdr3_nt: TGTGCCAGCAGCCTGGACAGGTCAGCAAATCAGCCCCAGCATTTT; cdr3_aa: CASSLDRSANQPQHF